The text below deals with one T cell receptor beta chain. Libraries were prepared by immunoSEQ multiplex PCR; TCRdb keeps only in-frame clonotypes and omits some of them. The table includes around 2.1 million clones, about 92% detected once. The source of the sample is a study of shared clonotypes between healthy human individuals. Trimming cost V 4 bases and J 6 bases, with 23 bases left between them. CDR1 is SGDLS, CDR2 YYNGEE, per germline. The length of the CDR3 is 16 residues. Selected positively for CCR7 and CD45RO-negative, naive CD8 cells excluded terminally differentiated effector memory CD45RA+ cells.

The chain employs TRBV9 and TRBJ2-7; D is unclear. Material for sequencing was naive CD8+ T cells from PBMCs. The clonotype was recovered from a man between 18 and 35 years old in good health. Some clones in this sample may be carry-over from other donors' samples. As DNA, the CDR3 is TGTGCCAGCAGCCAAATGCCGGGTCCCCTTTCGTCCGAGCAGTACTTC. This gives the protein CASSQMPGPLSSEQYF.